The clone carrying this T cell receptor (beta chain) was observed a single time. What it binds is not known. This record belongs to a study of cytomegalovirus exposure and HLA in healthy donors. Primers included in the PCR were 60 Vbeta and 13 Jbeta primers. Some clones are missing from TCRdb's copy, which holds only in-frame ones; the method was immunoSEQ multiplex PCR. In the table there are around 99,000 clones, 60% to 85% of which are singletons. Study-level points and caveats: A list of approximately 150 TCR beta chains associated with cytomegalovirus was given. Confirmation was obtained in vitro that a few CMV-associated chains are specific for CMV antigens.

The sequencing sample was made of PBMCs. The receptor was isolated from a man aged 45-65 years in good health and CMV-seropositive.

DNA of the CDR3: TGCAGTGCTACGGACAGGGATTCCCTCCACTTT. This gives the protein CSATDRDSLHF. The chain is built from TRBV20-1 and TRBJ1-6, with 8 nucleotides matching TRBD1. Germline V lookup: CDR1 DFQATT, CDR2 SNEGSKA (reference sequence). J lost 14 bases, V lost 4 bases, and 4 bases had no gene match. The CDR3 is 11 amino acids.